This T cell receptor beta chain was documented in a study of chemoradiotherapy in HPV16-positive cancers. The wider study: Candidate HPV-specific T-cell clones and common TCR motifs came from functional assays in a couple of HPV16-positive patients.

This CDR3 has 14 residues. Trimming pared 3 bases from V and 6 bases from J, leaving 12 bases between. The germline gives CDR1 LNHDA, CDR2 SQIVND (reference sequence). Over chemoradiotherapy, repertoires were sampled more than once. The table lists this clone with a count of one. Antigen specificity is unknown. Using immunoSEQ multiplex PCR, the repertoire was profiled, and TCRdb retains in-frame clones only, with some absent. The repertoire holds 7,500 to 8,000 clones, with 80% as singletons. General study results and limits: The functional HPV-specific definition rests on just a couple of HPV16-positive patients.

The TCR originated in a human donor with HPV-associated anogenital cancer. The chain has TRBV19 and TRBJ2-1, with D perhaps matching TRBD2 (5 bases). This material was collected from a patient who underwent chemoradiotherapy. Here the CDR3 DNA reads TGTGCCAGTAGTATTGGGTGGGGAGTCAATGAGCAGTTCTTC. This translates into CASSIGWGVNEQFF.